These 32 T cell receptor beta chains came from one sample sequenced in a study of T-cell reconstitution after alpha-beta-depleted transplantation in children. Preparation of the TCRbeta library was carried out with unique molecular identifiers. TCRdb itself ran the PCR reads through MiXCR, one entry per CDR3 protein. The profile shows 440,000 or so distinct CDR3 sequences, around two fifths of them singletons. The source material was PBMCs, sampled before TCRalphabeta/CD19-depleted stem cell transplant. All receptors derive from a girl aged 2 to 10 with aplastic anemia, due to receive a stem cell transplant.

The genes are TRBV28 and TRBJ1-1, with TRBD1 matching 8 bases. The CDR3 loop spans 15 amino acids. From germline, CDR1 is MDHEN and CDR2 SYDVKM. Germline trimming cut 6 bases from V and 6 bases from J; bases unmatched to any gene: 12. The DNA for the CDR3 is TGTGCCAGCAGGTCTCCTTCCGGGACAGGTCCTGAAGCTTTCTTT. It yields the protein CASRSPSGTGPEAFF.

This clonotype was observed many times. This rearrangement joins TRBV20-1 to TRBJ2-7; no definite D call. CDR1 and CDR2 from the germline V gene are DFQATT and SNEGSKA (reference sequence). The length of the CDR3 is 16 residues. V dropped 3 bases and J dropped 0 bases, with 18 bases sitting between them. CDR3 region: CSASRVGSTSSYEQYF. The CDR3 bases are TGCAGTGCTAGCCGGGTCGGCTCGACGAGCTCCTACGAGCAGTACTTC.

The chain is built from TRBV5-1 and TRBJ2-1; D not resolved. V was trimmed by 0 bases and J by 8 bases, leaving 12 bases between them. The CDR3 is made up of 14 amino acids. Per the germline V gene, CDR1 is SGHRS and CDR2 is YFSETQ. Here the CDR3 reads CASSLEPEYYEQFF. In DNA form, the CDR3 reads TGCGCCAGCAGCTTGGAGCCGGAGTATTATGAGCAGTTCTTC.

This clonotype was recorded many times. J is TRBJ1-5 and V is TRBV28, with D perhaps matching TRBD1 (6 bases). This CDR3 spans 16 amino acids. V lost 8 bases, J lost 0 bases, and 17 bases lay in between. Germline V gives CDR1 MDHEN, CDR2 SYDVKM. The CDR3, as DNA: TGTGCCAGCTCGGGAGGGGGATTTTTTAGCAATCAGCCCCAGCATTTT. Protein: CASSGGGFFSNQPQHF.

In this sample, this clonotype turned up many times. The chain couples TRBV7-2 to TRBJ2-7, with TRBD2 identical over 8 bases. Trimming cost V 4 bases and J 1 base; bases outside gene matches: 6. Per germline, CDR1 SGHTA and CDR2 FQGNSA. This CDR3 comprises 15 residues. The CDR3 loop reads CASSSAAGDSYEQYF. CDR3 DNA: TGTGCCAGCAGCTCGGCAGCGGGAGATTCCTACGAGCAGTACTTC. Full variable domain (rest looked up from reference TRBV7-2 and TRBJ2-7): GAGVSQSPSNKVTEKGKDVELRCDPISGHTALYWYRQSLGQGLEFLIYFQGNSAPDKSGLPSDRFSAERTGGSVSTLTIQRTQQEDSAVYLCASSSAAGDSYEQYFGPGTRLTVT.

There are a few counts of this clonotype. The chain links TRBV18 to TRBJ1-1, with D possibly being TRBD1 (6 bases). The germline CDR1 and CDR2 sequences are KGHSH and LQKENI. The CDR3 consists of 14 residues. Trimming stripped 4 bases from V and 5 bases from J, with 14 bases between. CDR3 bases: TGTGCCAGCTCACGGGCTTCAGGGGTAACTGAAGCTTTCTTT. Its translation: CASSRASGVTEAFF.

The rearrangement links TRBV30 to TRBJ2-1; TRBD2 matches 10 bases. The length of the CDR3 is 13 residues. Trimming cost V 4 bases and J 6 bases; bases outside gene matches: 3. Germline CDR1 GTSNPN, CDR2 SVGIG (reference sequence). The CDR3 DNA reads TGTGCCTGGAAAGCGGGAGGGCCCAATGAGCAGTTCTTC. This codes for CAWKAGGPNEQFF.

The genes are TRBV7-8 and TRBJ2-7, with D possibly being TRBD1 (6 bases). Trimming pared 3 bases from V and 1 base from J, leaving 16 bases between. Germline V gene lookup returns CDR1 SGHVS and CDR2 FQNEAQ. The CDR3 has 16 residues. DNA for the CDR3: TGTGCCAGCAGCTTCACAGGGACCTCCAAGTCCTACGAGCAGTACTTC. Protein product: CASSFTGTSKSYEQYF.

This CDR3 is CASSYGTGEETQYF. Written as DNA, the CDR3 is TGCGCCAGCAGCTACGGGACAGGGGAAGAGACCCAGTACTTC. The chain uses TRBV5-1 and TRBJ2-5; 10 bases fit TRBD1. Trimming cost V 3 bases and J 3 bases; bases outside gene matches: 2. Looked up from germline, CDR1 is SGHRS and CDR2 is YFSETQ. CDR3 length: 14 residues.

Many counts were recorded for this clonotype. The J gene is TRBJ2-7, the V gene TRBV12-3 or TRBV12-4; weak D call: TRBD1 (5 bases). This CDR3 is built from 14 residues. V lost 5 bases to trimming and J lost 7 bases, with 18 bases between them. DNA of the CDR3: TGTGCCAGCAGTAGGGGCCGTTTCGTCGGAGAGCAGTACTTC. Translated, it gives CASSRGRFVGEQYF.

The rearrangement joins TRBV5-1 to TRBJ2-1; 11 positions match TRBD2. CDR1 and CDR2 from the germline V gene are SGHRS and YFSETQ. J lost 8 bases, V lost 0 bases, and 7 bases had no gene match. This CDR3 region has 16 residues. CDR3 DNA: TGCGCCAGCAGCTTGGCCGGGATAGCGGGAGGGTATGAGCAGTTCTTC. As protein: CASSLAGIAGGYEQFF.

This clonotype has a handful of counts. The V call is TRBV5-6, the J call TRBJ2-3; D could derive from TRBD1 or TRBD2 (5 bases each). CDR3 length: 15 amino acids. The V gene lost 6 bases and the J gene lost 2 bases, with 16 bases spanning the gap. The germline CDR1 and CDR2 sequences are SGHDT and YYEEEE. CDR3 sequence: CASKPRDGTTDTQYF. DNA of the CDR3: TGTGCCAGCAAACCCAGGGACGGGACCACAGATACGCAGTATTTT.

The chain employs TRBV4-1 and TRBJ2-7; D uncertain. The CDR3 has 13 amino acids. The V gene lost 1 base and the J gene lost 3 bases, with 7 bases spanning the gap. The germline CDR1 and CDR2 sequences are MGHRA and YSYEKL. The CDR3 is CASSQGEDYEQYF. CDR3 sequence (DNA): TGCGCCAGCAGCCAAGGTGAGGACTACGAGCAGTACTTC.

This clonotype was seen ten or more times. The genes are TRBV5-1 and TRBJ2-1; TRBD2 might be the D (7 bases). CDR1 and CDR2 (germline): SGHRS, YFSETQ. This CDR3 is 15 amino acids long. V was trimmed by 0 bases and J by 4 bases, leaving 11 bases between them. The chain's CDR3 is CASSLDGGPYNEQFF. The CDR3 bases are TGCGCCAGCAGCTTGGACGGGGGGCCATACAATGAGCAGTTCTTC.

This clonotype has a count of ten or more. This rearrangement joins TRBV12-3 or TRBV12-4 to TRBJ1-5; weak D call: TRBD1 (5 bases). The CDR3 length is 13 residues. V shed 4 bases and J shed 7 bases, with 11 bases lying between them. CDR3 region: CASSWAGNQPQHF. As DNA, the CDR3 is TGTGCCAGCAGTTGGGCAGGGAACCAGCCCCAGCATTTT.

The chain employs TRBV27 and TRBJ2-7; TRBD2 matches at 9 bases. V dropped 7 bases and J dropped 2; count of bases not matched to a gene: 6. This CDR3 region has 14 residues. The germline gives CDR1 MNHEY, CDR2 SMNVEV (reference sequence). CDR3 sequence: CASTGREGPYEQYF. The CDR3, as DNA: TGTGCCAGCACCGGGCGGGAGGGCCCCTACGAGCAGTACTTC.

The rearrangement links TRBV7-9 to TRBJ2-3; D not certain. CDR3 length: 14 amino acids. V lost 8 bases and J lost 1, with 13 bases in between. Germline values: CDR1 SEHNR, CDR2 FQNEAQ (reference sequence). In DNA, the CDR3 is TGTGCCAGCGCTTTGCCCAGCGGCACAGATACGCAGTATTTT. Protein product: CASALPSGTDTQYF.

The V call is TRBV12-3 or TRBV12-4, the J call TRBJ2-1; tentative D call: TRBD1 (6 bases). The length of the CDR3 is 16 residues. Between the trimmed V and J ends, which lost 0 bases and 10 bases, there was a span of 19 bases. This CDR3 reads CASSLALTWSGDEQFF. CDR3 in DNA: TGTGCCAGCAGTTTAGCGCTAACGTGGTCAGGGGACGAGCAGTTCTTC.

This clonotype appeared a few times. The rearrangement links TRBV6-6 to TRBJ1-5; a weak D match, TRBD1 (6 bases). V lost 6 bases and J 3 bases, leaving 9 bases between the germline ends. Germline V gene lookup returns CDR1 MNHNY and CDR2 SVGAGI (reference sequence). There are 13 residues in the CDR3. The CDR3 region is CASRRTVNQPQHF. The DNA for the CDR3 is TGTGCCAGCAGGAGGACAGTCAATCAGCCCCAGCATTTT.

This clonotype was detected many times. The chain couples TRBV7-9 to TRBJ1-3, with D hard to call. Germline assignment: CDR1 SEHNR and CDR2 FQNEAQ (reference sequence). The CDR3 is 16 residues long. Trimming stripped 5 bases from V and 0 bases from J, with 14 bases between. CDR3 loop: CASSRRGGLSGNTIYF. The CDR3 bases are TGTGCCAGCAGCCGACGGGGAGGTCTCTCTGGAAACACCATATATTTT. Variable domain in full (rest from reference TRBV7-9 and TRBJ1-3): DTGVSQNPRHKITKRGQNVTFRCDPISEHNRLYWYRQTLGQGPEFLTYFQNEAQLEKSRLLSDRFSAERPKGSFSTLEIQRTEQGDSAMYLCASSRRGGLSGNTIYFGEGSWLTVV.

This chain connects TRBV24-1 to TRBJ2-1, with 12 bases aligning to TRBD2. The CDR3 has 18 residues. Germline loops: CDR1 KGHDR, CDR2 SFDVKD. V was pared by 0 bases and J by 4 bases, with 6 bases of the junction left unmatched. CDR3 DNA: TGTGCCACCAGTGATTTGCCTAGGGGGACTAGCGGGTACAATGAGCAGTTCTTC. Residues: CATSDLPRGTSGYNEQFF.

CDR3 region: CSAPGTGAKNTEAFF. CDR3 in DNA: TGCAGTGCTCCCGGGACAGGGGCCAAGAACACTGAAGCTTTCTTT. V gene TRBV20-1 combines with J gene TRBJ1-1; 10 bases agree with TRBD1. The germline V gene encodes CDR1 DFQATT and CDR2 SNEGSKA (reference sequence). V lost 5 bases, J lost 1 base, and 7 bases stayed unmatched. This CDR3 is built from 15 residues.

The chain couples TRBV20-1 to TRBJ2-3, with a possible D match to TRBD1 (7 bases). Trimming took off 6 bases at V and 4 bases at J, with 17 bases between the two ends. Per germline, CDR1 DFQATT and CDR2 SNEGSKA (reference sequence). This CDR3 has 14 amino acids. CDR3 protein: CSARGDSRADTQYF. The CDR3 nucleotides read TGCAGTGCCAGGGGGGATTCGCGGGCAGATACGCAGTATTTT.

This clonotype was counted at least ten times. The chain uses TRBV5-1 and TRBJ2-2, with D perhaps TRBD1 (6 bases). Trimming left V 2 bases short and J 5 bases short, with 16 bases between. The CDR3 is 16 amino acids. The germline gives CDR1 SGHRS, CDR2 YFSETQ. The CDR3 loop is CASSFRQERPTGELFF. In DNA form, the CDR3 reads TGCGCCAGCAGCTTTAGACAGGAACGCCCGACCGGGGAGCTGTTTTTT. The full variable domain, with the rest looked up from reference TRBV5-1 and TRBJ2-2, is KAGVTQTPRYLIKTRGQQVTLSCSPISGHRSVSWYQQTPGQGLQFLFEYFSETQRNKGNFPGRFSGRQFSNSRSEMNVSTLELGDSALYLCASSFRQERPTGELFFGEGSRLTVL.

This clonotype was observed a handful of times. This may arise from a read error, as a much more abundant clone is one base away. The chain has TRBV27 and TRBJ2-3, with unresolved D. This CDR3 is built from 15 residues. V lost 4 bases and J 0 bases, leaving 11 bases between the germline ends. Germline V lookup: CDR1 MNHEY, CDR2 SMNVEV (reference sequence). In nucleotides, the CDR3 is TGTGCCAGCAGTTCCAGCGCGACTAGCACAGATACGCAGTATTTT. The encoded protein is CASSSSATSTDTQYF.

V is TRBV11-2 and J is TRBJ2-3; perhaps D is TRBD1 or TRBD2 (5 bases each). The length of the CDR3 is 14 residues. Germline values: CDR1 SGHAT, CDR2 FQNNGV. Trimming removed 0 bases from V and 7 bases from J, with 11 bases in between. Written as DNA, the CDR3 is TGTGCCAGCAGCTTAGAGGTGGGACGGAATACGCAGTATTTT. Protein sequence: CASSLEVGRNTQYF.

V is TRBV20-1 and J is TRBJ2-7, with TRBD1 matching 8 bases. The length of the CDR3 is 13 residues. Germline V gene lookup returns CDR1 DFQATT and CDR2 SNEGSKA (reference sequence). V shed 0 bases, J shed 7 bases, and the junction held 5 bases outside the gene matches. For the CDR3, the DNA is TGCAGTGCTAGAGAACAGGGGGAGTGGGAGCAGTACTTC. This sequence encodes CSAREQGEWEQYF.

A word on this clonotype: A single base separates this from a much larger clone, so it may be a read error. CDR3 sequence reads: CASSPPTAIYGHTF. In nucleotides, the CDR3 is TGTGCCAGCAGCCCCCCCACGGCAATCTATGGCCACACCTTC. The V and J genes are TRBV12-3 or TRBV12-4 and TRBJ1-2; no reliable D call. The CDR3 has 14 residues.

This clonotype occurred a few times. The CDR3, as DNA: TGTGCCAGCAGCTTTTGTCTCGGGCAGGGGGTCTGCTACGAGCAGTACTTC. It codes for CASSFCLGQGVCYEQYF. The chain couples TRBV7-9 to TRBJ2-7, with 7 bases aligning to TRBD1. Unmatched junction bases numbered 14, after V lost 3 bases and J lost 3 bases. The CDR3 runs to 17 residues. Per the germline V gene, CDR1 is SEHNR and CDR2 is FQNEAQ (reference sequence).

The chain's CDR3 is CASSLDRGVTEAFF. In DNA, the CDR3 is TGTGCCAGCAGTCTCGACAGGGGGGTCACTGAAGCTTTCTTT. The chain links TRBV6-5 to TRBJ1-1; 9 nucleotides agree with TRBD1. The CDR3 covers 14 residues. The junction had 5 bases not matched to a gene; V was cut back by 5 bases and J by 4 bases. Germline values: CDR1 MNHEY, CDR2 SVGAGI.

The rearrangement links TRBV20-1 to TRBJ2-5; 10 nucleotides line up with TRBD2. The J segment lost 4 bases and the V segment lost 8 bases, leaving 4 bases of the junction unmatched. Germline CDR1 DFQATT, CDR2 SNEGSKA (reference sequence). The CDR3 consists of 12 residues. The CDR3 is CSTSGGGETQYF. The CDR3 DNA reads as TGCAGTACCAGCGGGGGGGGAGAGACCCAGTACTTC.

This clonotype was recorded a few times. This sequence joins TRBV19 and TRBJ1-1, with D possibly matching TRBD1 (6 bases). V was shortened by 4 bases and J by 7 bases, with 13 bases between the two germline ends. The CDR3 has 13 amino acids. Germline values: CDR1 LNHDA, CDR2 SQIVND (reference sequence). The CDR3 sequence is CASSTTTGLEAFF. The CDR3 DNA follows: TGTGCCAGTAGTACCACAACAGGGCTTGAAGCTTTCTTT. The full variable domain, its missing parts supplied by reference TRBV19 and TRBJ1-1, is DGGITQSPKYLFRKEGQNVTLSCEQNLNHDAMYWYRQDPGQGLRLIYYSQIVNDFQKGDIAEGYSVSREKKESFPLTVTSAQKNPTAFYLCASSTTTGLEAFFGQGTRLTVV.